The 8 T cell receptor beta chains below all came from one sample that was sequenced in a study of blood T cell repertoires in COVID-19. Sequencing used immunoSEQ multiplex PCR; TCRdb keeps in-frame clones, though not all of them. The profile covers 150,000 or so clones, with around 76% appearing a single time and 8% to 9.5% taken by the ten largest. Source material: peripheral blood. The receptors here all came from a woman between 65 and 79 years old with acute or convalescent COVID-19.

This chain uses TRBV14 with TRBJ2-7, with 9 bases matching TRBD1. CDR1 and CDR2 from the germline V gene are SGHDN and FVKESK. This CDR3 region has 15 residues. V was clipped by 1 base and J by 4 bases; unmatched bases: 5. As DNA, the CDR3 is TGTGCCAGCAGCCAAGTAAACAGGGGGCTGTACGAGCAGTACTTC. This sequence encodes CASSQVNRGLYEQYF.

This rearrangement joins TRBV4-1 to TRBJ1-4, with 9 bases that match TRBD1. CDR1 is MGHRA, CDR2 YSYEKL, per germline. The CDR3 has 18 residues. V dropped 1 base and J dropped 4; count of bases not matched to a gene: 10. This CDR3 is CASSQGPLGTGRNEKLFF. The DNA for the CDR3 is TGCGCCAGCAGCCAAGGACCTCTCGGGACAGGGCGTAATGAAAAACTGTTTTTT.

The V gene is TRBV6-2 or TRBV6-3, the J gene TRBJ2-7; a possible D gene is TRBD1 (5 bases). The CDR3 has 15 amino acids. The V and J ends lost 4 bases and 2 bases respectively, with 15 bases between them. The V gene's germline CDR1 is MNHEY and CDR2 SVGEGT. Here the CDR3 DNA reads TGTGCCAGCAGTTCGGGCGTAGGGGCCCCCTACGAGCAGTACTTC. Amino acids: CASSSGVGAPYEQYF.

The V gene is TRBV27, the J gene TRBJ1-4; D might be TRBD1 (6 bases). Between the trimmed V and J ends, which lost 6 bases and 0 bases, there was a span of 17 bases. The CDR3 is 17 amino acids. Germline CDR1 and CDR2: MNHEY and SMNVEV (reference sequence). CDR3 bases: TGTGCCAGCAGCACGCCCGGGGGGGCTGCAACTAATGAAAAACTGTTTTTT. Amino acids: CASSTPGGAATNEKLFF.

V usage is TRBV4-2 and J usage is TRBJ1-2, with 7 bases identical to TRBD1. Germline V gene lookup returns CDR1 LGHNA and CDR2 YNFKEQ. There are 15 residues in the CDR3. The V segment lost 1 base and the J segment 8 bases; nucleotides outside the gene matches: 10. The CDR3 protein is CASSQAGDSLGGYTF. The DNA for the CDR3 is TGTGCCAGCAGCCAAGCCGGGGACAGCCTCGGGGGCTACACCTTC.

This clone was observed once. CDR3 nucleotides: TGCGCCAGCAGCCAAGATGCTACTGCTGGAAACACCATATATTTT. It is translated as CASSQDATAGNTIYF. The J gene is TRBJ1-3, the V gene TRBV4-3; D remains ambiguous. The CDR3 loop spans 15 amino acids. The germline CDR1 and CDR2 sequences are LGHNA and YSLEER. Between the trimmed V and J ends, which lost 0 bases and 2 bases, there was a span of 8 bases.

This clone was observed once. The J gene is TRBJ2-1, the V gene TRBV5-1, with 8 positions matching TRBD2. Germline-derived CDR1 and CDR2 are SGHRS and YFSETQ. Losses at the gene ends were 4 bases for V and 2 bases for J; bases not matched to a gene: 2. There are 14 residues in the CDR3. The CDR3 nucleotides read TGCGCCAGCAGCCAAGCGGGAGCCTACAATGAGCAGTTCTTC. This translates into CASSQAGAYNEQFF.

CDR3 residues: CAISQGHPAGLVNEQFF. For the CDR3, the DNA is TGTGCCATCAGTCAAGGACACCCCGCCGGCCTTGTCAATGAGCAGTTCTTC. The rearrangement links TRBV10-3 to TRBJ2-1; a possible D gene is TRBD1 (5 bases). Trimming cost V 5 bases and J 6 bases, with 23 bases left between them. Germline-derived CDR1 and CDR2 are ENHRY and SYGVKD. The CDR3 runs to 17 residues.